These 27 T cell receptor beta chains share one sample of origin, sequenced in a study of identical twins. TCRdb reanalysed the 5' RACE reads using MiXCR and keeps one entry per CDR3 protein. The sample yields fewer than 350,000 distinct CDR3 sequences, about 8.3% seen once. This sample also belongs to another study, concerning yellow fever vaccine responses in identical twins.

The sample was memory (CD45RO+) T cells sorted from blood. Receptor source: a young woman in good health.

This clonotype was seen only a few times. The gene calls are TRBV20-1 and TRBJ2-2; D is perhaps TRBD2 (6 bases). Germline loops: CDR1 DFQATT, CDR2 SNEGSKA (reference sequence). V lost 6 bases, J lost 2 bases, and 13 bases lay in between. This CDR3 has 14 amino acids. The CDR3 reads CSASTRPNTGELFF. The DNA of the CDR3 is TGCAGTGCGTCGACTAGGCCAAACACCGGGGAGCTGTTTTTT.

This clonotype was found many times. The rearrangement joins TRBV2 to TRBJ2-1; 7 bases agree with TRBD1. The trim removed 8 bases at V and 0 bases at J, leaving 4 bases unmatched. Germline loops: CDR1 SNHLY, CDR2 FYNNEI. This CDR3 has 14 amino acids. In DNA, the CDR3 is TGTGCCAGCCTACGGGACAGCTCCTACAATGAGCAGTTCTTC. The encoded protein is CASLRDSSYNEQFF.

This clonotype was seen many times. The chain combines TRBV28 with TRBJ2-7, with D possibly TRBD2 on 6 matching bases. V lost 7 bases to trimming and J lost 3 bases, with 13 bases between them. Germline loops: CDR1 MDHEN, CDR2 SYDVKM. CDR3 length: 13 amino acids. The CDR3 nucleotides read TGTGCCAGCACCCATGGGGGGAACTACGAGCAGTACGTC. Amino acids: CASTHGGNYEQYV.

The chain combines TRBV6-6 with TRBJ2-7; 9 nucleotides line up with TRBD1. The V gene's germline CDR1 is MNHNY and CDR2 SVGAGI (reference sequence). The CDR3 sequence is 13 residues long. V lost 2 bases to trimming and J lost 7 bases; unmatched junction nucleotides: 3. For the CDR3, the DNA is TGTGCCAGCAGTTACACAGGGGGCGGTGAGCAGTACGTC. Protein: CASSYTGGGEQYV.

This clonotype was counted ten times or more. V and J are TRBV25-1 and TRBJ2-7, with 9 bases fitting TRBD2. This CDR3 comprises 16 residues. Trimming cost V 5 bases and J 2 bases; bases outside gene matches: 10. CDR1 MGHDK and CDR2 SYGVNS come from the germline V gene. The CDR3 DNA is TGTGCCAGCAGTCCCGGCGGGGCTAGCGGGGCCTACGAGCAGTACTTC. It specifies CASSPGGASGAYEQYF.

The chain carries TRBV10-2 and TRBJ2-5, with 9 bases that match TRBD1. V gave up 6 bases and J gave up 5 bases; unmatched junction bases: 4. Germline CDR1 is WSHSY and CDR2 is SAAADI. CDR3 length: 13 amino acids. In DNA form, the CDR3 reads TGCGCCAGCAGGGGGACAGGGAGGGAGACCCAGTACTTC. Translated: CASRGTGRETQYF.

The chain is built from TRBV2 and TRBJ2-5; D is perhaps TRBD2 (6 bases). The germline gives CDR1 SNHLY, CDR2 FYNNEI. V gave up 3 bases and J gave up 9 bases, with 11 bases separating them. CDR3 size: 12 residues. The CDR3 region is CASSENLAAQYF. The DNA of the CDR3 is TGTGCCAGCAGTGAGAACTTAGCGGCCCAGTACTTC.

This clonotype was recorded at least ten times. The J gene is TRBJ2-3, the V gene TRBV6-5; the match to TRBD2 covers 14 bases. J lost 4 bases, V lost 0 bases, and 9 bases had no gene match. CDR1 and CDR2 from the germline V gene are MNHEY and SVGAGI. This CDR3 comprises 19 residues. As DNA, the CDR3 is TGTGCCAGCAGTTACTCGACTAGCGGGGGGGCCTTTCCCCCAGATACGCAGTATTTT. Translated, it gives CASSYSTSGGAFPPDTQYF.

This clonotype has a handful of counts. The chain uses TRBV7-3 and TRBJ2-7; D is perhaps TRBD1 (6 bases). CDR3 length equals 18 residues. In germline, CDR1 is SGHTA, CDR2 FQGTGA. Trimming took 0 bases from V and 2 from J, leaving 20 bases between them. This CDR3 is CASSLTTYLVRGTYEQYF. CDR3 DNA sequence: TGTGCCAGCAGCTTAACGACCTACCTAGTTAGGGGGACCTACGAGCAGTACTTC.

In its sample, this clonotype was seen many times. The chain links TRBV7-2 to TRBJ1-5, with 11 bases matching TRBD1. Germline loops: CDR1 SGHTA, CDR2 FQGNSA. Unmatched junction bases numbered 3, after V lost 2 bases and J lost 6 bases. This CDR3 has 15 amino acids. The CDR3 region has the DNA TGTGCCAGCAGCTTAAGGGACAGGGGGGCTCAGCCCCAGCATTTT. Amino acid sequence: CASSLRDRGAQPQHF.

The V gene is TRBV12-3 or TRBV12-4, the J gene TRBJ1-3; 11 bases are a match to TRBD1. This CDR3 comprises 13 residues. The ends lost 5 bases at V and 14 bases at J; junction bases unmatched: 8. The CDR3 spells CASSPWTGGNLYF. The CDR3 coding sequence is TGTGCCAGCAGTCCCTGGACAGGGGGCAACCTATATTTT.

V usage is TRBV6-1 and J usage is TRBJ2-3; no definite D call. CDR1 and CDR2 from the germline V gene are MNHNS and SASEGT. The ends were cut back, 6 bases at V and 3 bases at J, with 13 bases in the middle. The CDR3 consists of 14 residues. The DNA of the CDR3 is TGTGCCAGCAGACCGGGCAGCGCGACAGATACGCAGTATTTT. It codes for CASRPGSATDTQYF.

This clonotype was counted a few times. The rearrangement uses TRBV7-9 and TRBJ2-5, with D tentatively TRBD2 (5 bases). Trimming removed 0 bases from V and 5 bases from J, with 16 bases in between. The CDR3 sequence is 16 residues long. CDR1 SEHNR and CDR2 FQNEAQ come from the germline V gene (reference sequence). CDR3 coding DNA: TGTGCCAGCAGCTTAGCGCAAGCGGCGGTTCGGGAGACCCAGTACTTC. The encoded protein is CASSLAQAAVRETQYF.

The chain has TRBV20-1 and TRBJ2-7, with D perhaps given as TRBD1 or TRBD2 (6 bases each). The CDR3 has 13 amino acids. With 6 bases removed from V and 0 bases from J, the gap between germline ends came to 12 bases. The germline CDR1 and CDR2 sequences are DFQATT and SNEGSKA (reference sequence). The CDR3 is CSAGGGSSYEQYV. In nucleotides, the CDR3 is TGCAGTGCCGGAGGGGGGAGCTCCTACGAGCAGTACGTC.

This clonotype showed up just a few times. The CDR3 here is CASSQGLAGSYNEQFF. The CDR3, as DNA: TGTGCCAGCAGCCAAGGACTAGCGGGATCCTACAATGAGCAGTTCTTC. The J gene is TRBJ2-1, the V gene TRBV4-2; 11 nucleotides agree with TRBD2. The CDR3 length is 16 residues. Germline trimming cut 1 base from V and 1 base from J; bases unmatched to any gene: 0. Germline lookup yields CDR1 LGHNA and CDR2 YNFKEQ.

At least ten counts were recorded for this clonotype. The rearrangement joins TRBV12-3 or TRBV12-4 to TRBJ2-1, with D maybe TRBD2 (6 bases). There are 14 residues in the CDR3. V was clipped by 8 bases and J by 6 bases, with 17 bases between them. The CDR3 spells CASYHRDFPNEQFF. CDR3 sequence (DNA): TGTGCCAGCTACCACCGGGACTTCCCCAATGAGCAGTTCTTC.

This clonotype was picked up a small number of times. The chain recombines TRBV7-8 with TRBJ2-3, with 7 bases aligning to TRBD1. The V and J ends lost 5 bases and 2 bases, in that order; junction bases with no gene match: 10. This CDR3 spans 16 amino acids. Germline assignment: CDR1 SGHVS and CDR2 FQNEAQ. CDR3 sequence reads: CASSQTNRGITDTQYF. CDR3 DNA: TGTGCCAGCAGCCAGACCAACAGGGGAATCACAGATACGCAGTATTTT.

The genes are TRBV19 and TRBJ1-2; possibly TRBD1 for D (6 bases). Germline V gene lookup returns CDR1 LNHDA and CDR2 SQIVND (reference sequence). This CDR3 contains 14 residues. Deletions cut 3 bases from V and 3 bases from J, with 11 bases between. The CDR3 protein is CASSMRDNHYGYTF. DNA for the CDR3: TGTGCCAGTAGTATGCGGGACAACCACTATGGCTACACCTTC.

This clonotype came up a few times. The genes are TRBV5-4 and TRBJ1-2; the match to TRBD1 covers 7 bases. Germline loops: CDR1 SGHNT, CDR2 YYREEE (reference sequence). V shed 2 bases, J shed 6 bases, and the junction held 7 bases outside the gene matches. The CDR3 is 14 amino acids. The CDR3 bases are TGTGCCAGCAGCTTAGACAGGGAAAAAAATGGCTACACCTTC. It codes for CASSLDREKNGYTF.

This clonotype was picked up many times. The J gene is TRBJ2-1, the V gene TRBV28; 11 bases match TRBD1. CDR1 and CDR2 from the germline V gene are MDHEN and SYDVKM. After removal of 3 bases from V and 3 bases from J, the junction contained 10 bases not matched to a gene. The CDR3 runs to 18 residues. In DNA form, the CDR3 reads TGTGCCAGCAGTTTGGGAAAAACCGGGACAGGGGGCTACAATGAGCAGTTCTTC. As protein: CASSLGKTGTGGYNEQFF.

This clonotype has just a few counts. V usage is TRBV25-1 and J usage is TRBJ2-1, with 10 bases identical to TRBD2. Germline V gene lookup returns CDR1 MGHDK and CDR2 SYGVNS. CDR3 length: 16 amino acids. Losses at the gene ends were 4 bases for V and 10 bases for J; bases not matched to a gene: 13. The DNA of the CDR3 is TGTGCCAGCAGTGGTAGAACTAGCGGGGCGCTGCAAGAGCAGTTCTTC. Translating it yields CASSGRTSGALQEQFF.

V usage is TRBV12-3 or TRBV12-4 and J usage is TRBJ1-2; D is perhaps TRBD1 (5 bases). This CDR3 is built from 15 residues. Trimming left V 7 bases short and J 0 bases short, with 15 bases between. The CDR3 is CASIARQISNYGYTF. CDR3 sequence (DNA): TGTGCCAGCATCGCGAGACAGATTTCTAACTATGGCTACACCTTC.

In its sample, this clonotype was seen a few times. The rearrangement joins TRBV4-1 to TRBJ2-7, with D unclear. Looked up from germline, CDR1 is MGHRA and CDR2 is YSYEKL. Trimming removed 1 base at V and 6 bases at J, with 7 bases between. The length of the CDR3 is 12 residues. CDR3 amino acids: CASSQVIGEQYF. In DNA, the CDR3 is TGCGCCAGCAGCCAAGTCATCGGCGAGCAGTACTTC.

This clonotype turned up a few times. The CDR3 coding sequence is TGTGCCAGTAGTGTGTTATTAGCGGTCCGCTCCTACAATGAGCAGTTCTTC. It is translated as CASSVLLAVRSYNEQFF. V and J are TRBV19 and TRBJ2-1; D may be TRBD2 (6 bases). Trimming took 5 bases from V and 0 from J, leaving 17 bases between them. CDR3 length: 17 amino acids. The germline CDR1 and CDR2 sequences are LNHDA and SQIVND (reference sequence).

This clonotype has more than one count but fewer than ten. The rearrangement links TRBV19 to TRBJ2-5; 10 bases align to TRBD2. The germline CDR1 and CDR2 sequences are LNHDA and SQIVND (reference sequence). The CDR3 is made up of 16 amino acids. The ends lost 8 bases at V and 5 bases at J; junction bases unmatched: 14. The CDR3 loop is CASSWSAGGSVETQYF. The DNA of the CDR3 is TGTGCCAGTTCGTGGTCAGCGGGAGGGTCGGTCGAGACCCAGTACTTC.

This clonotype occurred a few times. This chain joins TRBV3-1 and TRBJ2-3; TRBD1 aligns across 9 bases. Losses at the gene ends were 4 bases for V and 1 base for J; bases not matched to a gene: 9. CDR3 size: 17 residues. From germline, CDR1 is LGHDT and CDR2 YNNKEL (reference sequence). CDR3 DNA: TGTGCCAGCAGCCGGATAAACAGGGGGCTTGGCACAGATACGCAGTATTTT. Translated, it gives CASSRINRGLGTDTQYF.

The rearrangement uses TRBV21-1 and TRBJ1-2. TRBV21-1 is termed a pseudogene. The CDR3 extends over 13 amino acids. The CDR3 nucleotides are TGTGCCAGCAGCAAAGCGGGACACTATGGCTACACCTTC. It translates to CASSKAGHYGYTF.